The sequence of this TCR beta chain was determined in a study of blood T cell dynamics during melanoma immunotherapy. Study summary: Patients with metastatic melanoma got pembrolizumab or nivolumab-ipilimumab as first-line care.

This table comes from immunoSEQ multiplex PCR, and its TCRdb copy is limited to in-frame clones, with some not included. Counted here are about 22,000 clones, under 90% occurring once; the ten biggest clones make up approximately 1%. Time point specified: pre-treatment baseline. Samples come from before therapy and from week 3 after the first blockade cycle. Germline V gene data show CDR1 as KGHSY and CDR2 as FQNENV. V lost 7 bases and J lost 3, with 16 bases in between. CDR3 length equals 14 residues. This chain links TRBV16 with TRBJ2-7; D is tentatively TRBD1 or TRBD2 (5 bases each). Specimen: blood, collected from a patient treated with checkpoint blockade. The TCR was taken from a human donor with melanoma. The CDR3 region is CASTLSPGGYEQYF. The CDR3 nucleotides read TGTGCCAGCACCCTCTCTCCTGGGGGCTACGAGCAGTACTTC.